Presented here are 30 T cell receptor beta chains from one specimen sequenced in a study of naive and memory T cell subsets (dated by TCRdb to the late 2010s). Library generation was performed with UMI-ligation and nested PCR. For sequencing, an Illumina MiSeq was employed. An equimolar mix of two oligonucleotides covering both TRBC1 and TRBC2 was used as the beta constant-region primer. TCRdb took the public reads, trimmed them with fastp at Q25, ran MiXCR for clone calling and kept in-frame beta chains. One record per CDR3 amino acid sequence lists the most common genes and DNA. Within this sample are roughly 31,000 distinct CDR3 sequences, with over 8.5% of them counted one time only. The ten largest clonotypes hold roughly a sixth of the sample. The sequenced sample consisted of effector memory CD4+ T cells from blood. The cell subset or site label, as the study defines it: effector memory, CD45RA- CD27-. The receptors stem from a human donor in good health.

This clonotype was recorded many times. V and J are TRBV7-8 and TRBJ2-5, with a weak D call TRBD2 (6 bases). This CDR3 has 14 amino acids. In germline, CDR1 is SGHVS, CDR2 FQNEAQ. V shed 5 bases and J shed 2 bases, with 12 bases lying between them. Here the CDR3 reads CASSLGRQQETQYF. In DNA form, the CDR3 reads TGTGCCAGCAGCCTGGGGAGGCAGCAAGAGACCCAGTACTTC.

This clonotype was found many times. The gene calls are TRBV9 and TRBJ2-2; 12 positions match TRBD2. Germline V gene sequence: CDR1 SGDLS, CDR2 YYNGEE. The V segment lost 2 bases and the J segment 5 bases; nucleotides outside the gene matches: 1. The CDR3 covers 15 residues. The CDR3 DNA reads TGTGCCAGCAGCGTTACTAGCGGGGGGACCGGGGAGCTGTTTTTT. As protein: CASSVTSGGTGELFF. Using reference TRBV9 and TRBJ2-2 for the parts outside the CDR3, the full variable domain is DSGVTQTPKHLITATGQRVTLRCSPRSGDLSVYWYQQSLDQGLQFLIQYYNGEERAKGNILERFSAQQFPDLHSELNLSSLELGDSALYFCASSVTSGGTGELFFGEGSRLTVL.

By share, this clonotype counts as large (0.1 to 1%). The chain employs TRBV2 and TRBJ1-5; no clear D gene. In germline, CDR1 is SNHLY, CDR2 FYNNEI. This CDR3 is 14 amino acids long. V was clipped by 4 bases and J by 1 base, with 8 bases between them. CDR3 bases: TGTGCCAGCAGTGGTCAGATGAGCAATCAGCCCCAGCATTTT. Protein sequence: CASSGQMSNQPQHF.

This clonotype was seen repeatedly, ten times or more. V gene TRBV11-2 combines with J gene TRBJ2-1, with 9 positions matching TRBD2. V gave up 2 bases and J gave up 3 bases; unmatched junction bases: 11. Germline V gives CDR1 SGHAT, CDR2 FQNNGV. The CDR3 is 18 amino acids. As DNA, the CDR3 is TGTGCCAGCAGCTTATCGGCGGGGGGGACAGACCTCTACAATGAGCAGTTCTTC. Translated: CASSLSAGGTDLYNEQFF.

Many counts were recorded for this clonotype. This CDR3 is CSARPLAASTDTQYF. CDR3 bases: TGCAGTGCTAGACCGCTAGCGGCTAGCACAGATACGCAGTATTTT. The chain has TRBV20-1 and TRBJ2-3, with TRBD2 matching over 7 bases. The V gene end was trimmed by 2 bases and the J gene end by 0 bases; junction bases not matched to a gene: 5. Germline assignment: CDR1 DFQATT and CDR2 SNEGSKA (reference sequence). The CDR3 totals 15 residues.

The sample holds many counts of this clonotype. The V gene is TRBV27, the J gene TRBJ2-1; D ambiguous. The CDR3 spans 13 residues. CDR1 MNHEY and CDR2 SMNVEV come from the germline V gene (reference sequence). V lost 3 bases and J lost 10, with 13 bases in between. The CDR3: CASSFGRRSEQFF. CDR3 nucleotide sequence: TGTGCCAGCAGTTTTGGACGACGGAGCGAGCAGTTCTTC.

This clonotype was detected ten times or more. The chain links TRBV28 to TRBJ2-7, with TRBD1 matching 8 bases. Per germline, CDR1 MDHEN and CDR2 SYDVKM. Losses at the gene ends were 7 bases for V and 0 bases for J; bases not matched to a gene: 8. The CDR3 is 15 residues long. The CDR3 sequence is CASNLGDRFSYEQYF. The CDR3 DNA sequence: TGTGCCAGCAACCTGGGGGACAGGTTCTCCTACGAGCAGTACTTC.

In its sample, this clonotype was seen many times. The CDR3 region has the DNA TGTGCCACGCGGACTAGCGGGAGTTACAATGAGCAGTTCTTC. This gives the protein CATRTSGSYNEQFF. This chain uses TRBV10-3 with TRBJ2-1; 13 bases are shared with TRBD2. Germline V gene lookup returns CDR1 ENHRY and CDR2 SYGVKD. The CDR3 is 14 residues long. V was pared by 10 bases and J by 4 bases, with 4 bases of the junction left unmatched.

The rearrangement joins TRBV30 to TRBJ2-4, with a possible D match to TRBD1 (6 bases). V was clipped by 3 bases and J by 7 bases, with 22 bases between them. Germline V gives CDR1 GTSNPN, CDR2 SVGIG (reference sequence). The CDR3 length is 16 residues. This chain's CDR3 is CAWSPTGLTSWNIQYF. The CDR3 DNA reads as TGTGCCTGGAGCCCAACAGGGTTGACTTCGTGGAACATTCAGTACTTC.

V gene TRBV18 combines with J gene TRBJ2-6, with 8 bases matching TRBD2. The V gene end was trimmed by 3 bases and the J gene end by 0 bases; junction bases not matched to a gene: 19. CDR3 length: 22 residues. Germline loops: CDR1 KGHSH, CDR2 LQKENI. This CDR3 is CASSPAPGYSSGPPSGANVLTF. The CDR3 DNA reads TGTGCCAGCTCACCCGCGCCTGGTTACTCTAGCGGGCCCCCCTCTGGGGCCAACGTCCTGACTTTC. The whole variable domain, filled in from reference TRBV18 and TRBJ2-6, reads NAGVMQNPRHLVRRRGQEARLRCSPMKGHSHVYWYRQLPEEGLKFMVYLQKENIIDESGMPKERFSAEFPKEGPSILRIQQVVRGDSAAYFCASSPAPGYSSGPPSGANVLTFGAGSRLTVL.

On this clonotype itself: A much larger clone lies one base from this, so it may be a read error. This chain connects TRBV20-1 to TRBJ2-3, with 8 bases matching TRBD2. The CDR3 is 13 residues long. CDR1 is DFQATT, CDR2 SNEGSKA, per germline (reference sequence). CDR3 sequence reads: CGARDGLAGTQYF. DNA of the CDR3: TGCGGTGCTAGAGACGGACTAGCTGGTACGCAGTATTTT.

The count of this clonotype is one. The rearrangement uses TRBV20-1 and TRBJ1-2; 8 positions match TRBD1. Germline V CDR1 and CDR2: DFQATT, SNEGSKA (reference sequence). This CDR3 is built from 17 residues. Trimming at V came to 3 bases and at J to 8 bases, leaving 20 bases not matched to a gene. The CDR3, as DNA: TGCAGTGCTAGTCTCCAGGGGCAGGGGGCCGGTCGAAGGGGCTACACCTTC. It encodes CSASLQGQGAGRRGYTF.

This clonotype was seen repeatedly, ten times or more. The CDR3 bases are TGCAGCGTCCCCGCCCGGGGGTCTACTATTTATGGCTACACCTTC. This translates into CSVPARGSTIYGYTF. This chain connects TRBV29-1 to TRBJ1-2; D might be TRBD1 (5 bases). The CDR3 loop spans 15 amino acids. Germline CDR1 reads SQVTM; CDR2 reads ANQGSEA. The V end lost 6 bases, the J end lost 5 bases, and 22 bases lay between the germline ends.

The gene calls are TRBV11-2 and TRBJ1-2, with D perhaps TRBD1 (6 bases). V lost 5 bases, J lost 4 bases, and 17 bases lay in between. The germline gives CDR1 SGHAT, CDR2 FQNNGV. The CDR3 has 15 residues. The CDR3 loop reads CASSPQDRCGYGYTF. The DNA of the CDR3 is TGTGCCAGCAGCCCACAAGACAGGTGTGGCTATGGCTACACCTTC.

The chain links TRBV6-1 to TRBJ1-1; TRBD1 aligns across 9 bases. Trimming cost V 7 bases and J 6 bases; bases outside gene matches: 6. Germline lookup yields CDR1 MNHNS and CDR2 SASEGT. This CDR3 has 13 amino acids. The chain's CDR3 is CASTGTGPSEAFF. DNA for the CDR3: TGTGCCAGCACCGGGACAGGGCCTTCTGAAGCTTTCTTT.

This clonotype was counted a few times. The rearrangement joins TRBV20-1 to TRBJ2-1; 10 nucleotides match TRBD2. The CDR3 loop spans 14 amino acids. Germline V gene lookup returns CDR1 DFQATT and CDR2 SNEGSKA (reference sequence). The V segment lost 5 bases and the J segment 6 bases; nucleotides outside the gene matches: 7. CDR3 protein: CSALGASGGNEQFF. The CDR3 DNA follows: TGCAGTGCTCTAGGGGCTAGCGGGGGCAATGAGCAGTTCTTC.

A few counts support this clonotype. V usage is TRBV20-1 and J usage is TRBJ2-1; 10 bases agree with TRBD1. CDR1 is DFQATT, CDR2 SNEGSKA, per germline (reference sequence). There are 14 residues in the CDR3. V was clipped by 5 bases and J by 3 bases; unmatched bases: 4. The CDR3 loop reads CSAQGQGNYNEQFF. The CDR3 DNA reads TGCAGTGCTCAGGGACAGGGGAACTACAATGAGCAGTTCTTC.

In this sample, this clonotype is medium-sized. The V and J genes are TRBV20-1 and TRBJ2-5; 9 bases are a match to TRBD2. Per germline, CDR1 DFQATT and CDR2 SNEGSKA (reference sequence). The CDR3 spans 12 residues. The trim removed 6 bases at V and 4 bases at J, leaving 3 bases unmatched. The CDR3: CSAQTSGETQYF. As DNA, the CDR3 is TGCAGTGCCCAGACTAGCGGAGAGACCCAGTACTTC.

This clonotype came up a few times. CDR3 loop: CASSPGLENSPLHF. The CDR3 nucleotides are TGTGCCAGCAGCCCGGGACTTGAAAATTCACCCCTCCACTTT. The chain recombines TRBV7-6 with TRBJ1-6, with D perhaps matching TRBD1 (5 bases). CDR3 length: 14 amino acids. The germline CDR1 and CDR2 sequences are SGHVS and FNYEAQ. The germline V and J ends were trimmed by 5 bases and 7 bases, with 12 bases remaining between them.

The CDR3 nucleotides read TGTGCCAGCAGCTACCAACAGGGCCTCGGTGGCTACACCTTC. Residues: CASSYQQGLGGYTF. This chain connects TRBV13 to TRBJ1-2; perhaps TRBD1 as D (6 bases). Germline CDR1 reads PRHDT; CDR2 reads FYEKMQ (reference sequence). The CDR3 runs 14 residues. Trimming removed 4 bases at V and 7 bases at J, with 16 bases between.

This clonotype came up many times. V usage is TRBV19 and J usage is TRBJ2-1; D ambiguous. There are 13 residues in the CDR3. Germline V gene sequence: CDR1 LNHDA, CDR2 SQIVND (reference sequence). Trimming removed 3 bases from V and 3 bases from J, with 6 bases in between. The DNA for the CDR3 is TGTGCCAGTAGTATGGCTAACTACAATGAGCAGTTCTTC. Its protein is CASSMANYNEQFF.

This chain joins TRBV6-6 and TRBJ2-7; unclear D gene. V was shortened by 6 bases and J by 1 base, with 10 bases between the two germline ends. Germline CDR1 is MNHNY and CDR2 is SVGAGI (reference sequence). CDR3 size: 13 residues. CDR3 DNA: TGTGCCAGCAGACGTGACGGATCCTACGAGCAGTACTTC. It yields the protein CASRRDGSYEQYF.

The rearrangement links TRBV27 to TRBJ1-2, with TRBD1 matching over 8 bases. CDR3 length equals 15 residues. From germline, CDR1 is MNHEY and CDR2 SMNVEV (reference sequence). Germline trimming cut 0 bases from V and 6 bases from J; bases unmatched to any gene: 6. CDR3 DNA: TGTGCCAGCAGTTTATCGGCAGGGGGCGTCGATGGCTACACCTTC. Its translation: CASSLSAGGVDGYTF.

The chain has TRBV7-2 and TRBJ2-7; 10 nucleotides line up with TRBD1. The CDR3 spans 15 residues. Germline loops: CDR1 SGHTA, CDR2 FQGNSA. After removal of 1 base from V and 3 bases from J, the junction contained 3 bases not matched to a gene. The CDR3 loop is CASSLGTGGGYEQYF. The CDR3 DNA is TGTGCCAGCAGCTTAGGGACAGGGGGTGGCTACGAGCAGTACTTC.

The V and J genes are TRBV7-2 and TRBJ1-4, with TRBD1 matching 8 bases. The CDR3 length is 14 residues. V shed 4 bases and J 8 bases; nucleotides not matched to a gene: 6. Germline loops: CDR1 SGHTA, CDR2 FQGNSA. The CDR3 reads CASSSQGASEKLFF. CDR3 bases: TGTGCCAGCAGCTCCCAGGGGGCGAGCGAAAAACTGTTTTTT.

The chain carries TRBV28 and TRBJ1-4; D unclear. Trimming cost V 3 bases and J 6 bases, with 8 bases left between them. Germline CDR1 is MDHEN and CDR2 is SYDVKM. This CDR3 is built from 13 residues. The CDR3 sequence is CASSLGSYEKLFF. The CDR3 DNA reads TGTGCCAGCAGTTTGGGCAGCTATGAAAAACTGTTTTTT.

The genes are TRBV20-1 and TRBJ2-2; TRBD2 might be the D (7 bases). CDR1 is DFQATT and CDR2 is SNEGSKA in the germline V gene (reference sequence). Trimming shortened V by 5 bases and J by 6 bases, and 19 bases separated the two germline ends. This CDR3 contains 15 residues. For the CDR3, the DNA is TGCAGTGCTGAGGGGGACCGCCGGGGGGCCGGGGAGCTGTTTTTT. Its protein is CSAEGDRRGAGELFF.

This clonotype has more than one count but fewer than ten. This chain links TRBV5-1 with TRBJ1-2; D perhaps matches TRBD1 (5 bases). Trimming removed 0 bases from V and 6 bases from J, with 9 bases in between. CDR3 length: 13 residues. Per the germline V gene, CDR1 is SGHRS and CDR2 is YFSETQ. The CDR3: CASSLDRSNGYTF. The DNA for the CDR3 is TGCGCCAGCAGCTTGGACAGGAGCAATGGCTACACCTTC.

This clonotype was observed at least ten times. The gene calls are TRBV20-1 and TRBJ2-1, with TRBD2 matching 12 bases. Germline V lookup: CDR1 DFQATT, CDR2 SNEGSKA (reference sequence). Unmatched junction bases numbered 3, after V lost 0 bases and J lost 6 bases. The CDR3 length is 15 residues. The CDR3 loop reads CSAREPTSGGNEQFF. CDR3 DNA: TGCAGTGCTAGAGAGCCGACTAGCGGGGGCAATGAGCAGTTCTTC.

This clonotype has just a few counts. The V and J genes are TRBV11-3 and TRBJ2-1; no reliable D call. The CDR3 runs 16 residues. V lost 5 bases and J 3 bases, leaving 17 bases between the germline ends. Looked up from germline, CDR1 is SGHNT and CDR2 is YENEEA. For the CDR3, the DNA is TGTGCCAGCAGCAACATGGAGAAGGGCGGCTACAATGAGCAGTTCTTC. Amino acids: CASSNMEKGGYNEQFF.